This record covers a single T cell receptor beta chain. Its specific antigen is unknown. No quality values exist for individual bases; no much larger clone is one base distant. This entry belongs to a study of CD8 T cells in ankylosing spondylitis (dated by TCRdb to about 2017). General notes on the study: T cell receptor beta repertoires were profiled in healthy donors and ankylosing spondylitis patients so that disease-linked TCR variants could be found. The full study cohort comprised 25 ankylosing spondylitis patients and some 100 healthy donors. Samples of peripheral blood were taken, and for ankylosing spondylitis patients, synovial fluid was collected as well.

For CDR1 and CDR2, the germline V gene (reference sequence) lists DFQATT and SNEGSKA. A distance of 12 bases separates the germline ends of V and J, which lose 5 bases and 1 base respectively. The CDR3 holds 14 amino acids from the cysteine to the phenylalanine. Just the 42-base CDR3 DNA is kept, in frame starting at base 1. TCRdb lists the instrument as Illumina HiSeq 2500. Quantitative 5'-RACE with molecular barcodes was the method used to prepare the TCR beta libraries. The study's processing was this. To identify disease-linked TCR variants, a new computational method was used, one built on a probabilistic model of VDJ rearrangement. The public reads were reanalyzed by TCRdb: fastp trimming at Q25, MiXCR alignment, in-frame beta chains only. Entries are consolidated by CDR3 protein sequence, retaining the most common genes and DNA. The V and J calls reflect TCRdb's pipeline rather than the authors' work. This sample is represented by 250,000 or so distinct CDR3 sequences; 18% of them were singletons. The biggest ten clones account for over 25% of the sample.

Summary of the overall study and its limitations: Significant enrichment of the disease-linked clones was reported in matched synovial fluid samples from ankylosing spondylitis patients. The disease-linked clones had a CD8+ phenotype and were found at relatively low frequencies in peripheral blood. Some TCR beta motif variants had previously been reported in synovial fluid and blood of reactive arthritis patients, which suggested common disease-initiation mechanisms. A TCR beta motif of several highly homologous amino acid variants appeared characteristic of blood from ankylosing spondylitis patients.

The TCR originated in a male donor with ankylosing spondylitis or in good health (not recorded which). Recombination joined TRBV20-1 with TRBJ1-5; a confident D gene designation cannot be given. The sample taken for sequencing was blood, either unsorted or a sorted T cell fraction (not recorded which). The CDR3 reads as follows: CSAPGVNSNQPQHF. The DNA sequence is given as TGCAGTGCTCCAGGCGTAAACAGCAATCAGCCCCAGCATTTT.